Below are 10 T cell receptor beta chains sequenced from a single sample in a study of OX40 agonist ivuxolimab in advanced cancers. TCRdb keeps only in-frame clones here, not all; method: immunoSEQ multiplex PCR. The table includes 78,000 or so clones, 86% detected once. This material consisted of CD4+ or CD8+ T cells sorted from blood, taken in a trial of the OX40 agonist ivuxolimab. Receptors originate from an adult with an advanced solid tumor such as melanoma, head and neck, liver or kidney cancer.

In this sample, this clone turned up once. V and J are TRBV20-1 and TRBJ2-7, with 7 bases that match TRBD2. The CDR3 is made up of 10 amino acids. In germline, CDR1 is DFQATT, CDR2 SNEGSKA (reference sequence). The J segment lost 7 bases and the V segment lost 5 bases, leaving 2 bases of the junction unmatched. DNA of the CDR3: TGCAGTGCTGAAGCGGGGGAGCAGTACTTC. Translating gives CSAEAGEQYF.

The CDR3 spells CASRRGGLFIYGYTF. The CDR3 DNA sequence: TGTGCCAGCAGAAGAGGAGGGCTGTTTATCTATGGCTACACCTTC. The genes are TRBV2 and TRBJ1-2; no clear D gene. The CDR3 covers 15 residues. Trimming left V 6 bases short and J 4 bases short, with 18 bases between. Germline-derived CDR1 and CDR2 are SNHLY and FYNNEI.

This chain joins TRBV6-6 and TRBJ1-4, with TRBD1 identical over 9 bases. Germline CDR1 is MNHNY and CDR2 is SVGAGI (reference sequence). CDR3 length: 14 residues. J was trimmed by 7 bases and V by 6 bases; bases with no gene match: 6. For the CDR3, the DNA is TGTGCCAGCAGCCCCGGACAGGGGAGTGAAAAACTGTTTTTT. This translates into CASSPGQGSEKLFF.

This clone was seen a single time. J is TRBJ1-5 and V is TRBV19; D gene uncertain. Germline CDR1 LNHDA, CDR2 SQIVND (reference sequence). The germline V and J ends were trimmed by 0 bases and 0 bases, with 3 bases remaining between them. CDR3 length: 14 residues. The CDR3 reads CASSIDHSNQPQHF. Written as DNA, the CDR3 is TGTGCCAGTAGTATAGACCATAGCAATCAGCCCCAGCATTTT.

The chain combines TRBV7-3 with TRBJ2-3; 9 bases match TRBD1. Germline V gene data show CDR1 as SGHTA and CDR2 as FQGTGA. V gave up 5 bases and J gave up 5 bases; unmatched junction bases: 8. This CDR3 region has 15 residues. The DNA for the CDR3 is TGTGCCAGCAGCCGCGGGACAGGGATAGTAGATACGCAGTATTTT. Its protein product is CASSRGTGIVDTQYF.

This clone was counted only a few times. The rearrangement links TRBV9 to TRBJ2-1; no reliable D call. The CDR3 covers 16 residues. V was clipped by 4 bases and J by 2 bases, with 16 bases between them. From germline, CDR1 is SGDLS and CDR2 YYNGEE. The CDR3 sequence is CASSFGPPRAYNEQFF. DNA for the CDR3: TGTGCCAGCAGCTTTGGACCGCCAAGGGCCTACAATGAGCAGTTCTTC.

V usage is TRBV5-1 and J usage is TRBJ2-7; D ambiguous. Trimming cost V 0 bases and J 3 bases, with 10 bases left between them. Germline V CDR1 and CDR2: SGHRS, YFSETQ. The CDR3 sequence is 14 residues long. The CDR3 spells CASSLEGIGYEQYF. The CDR3 coding sequence is TGCGCCAGCAGCTTGGAAGGGATCGGCTACGAGCAGTACTTC.

V usage is TRBV5-1 and J usage is TRBJ2-5; TRBD2 agrees at 8 bases. This CDR3 has 15 residues. V lost 4 bases, J lost 1 base, and 6 bases stayed unmatched. From germline, CDR1 is SGHRS and CDR2 YFSETQ. Here the CDR3 DNA reads TGCGCCAGCAGCACCACTAGCGGTTTCCAAGAGACCCAGTACTTC. This translates into CASSTTSGFQETQYF.

The V and J genes are TRBV5-1 and TRBJ2-7; 11 positions agree with TRBD1. J gave up 3 bases and V 2 bases, and 13 bases lay outside the gene matches. Germline V gene sequence: CDR1 SGHRS, CDR2 YFSETQ. CDR3 length: 18 residues. The CDR3 nucleotides are TGCGCCAGCAGCTTAGGGACAGGGGGTTTTAGTTATGACTACGAGCAGTACTTC. Its translation: CASSLGTGGFSYDYEQYF.

The chain uses TRBV19 and TRBJ2-2, with 7 positions matching TRBD1. This CDR3 region has 16 residues. Trimming at V came to 0 bases and at J to 7 bases, leaving 8 bases not matched to a gene. Per germline, CDR1 LNHDA and CDR2 SQIVND (reference sequence). The CDR3, as DNA: TGTGCCAGTAGTATAGAAAGGGGGCGCATTGTCGGGGAGCTGTTTTTT. Its translation is CASSIERGRIVGELFF.